This T cell receptor beta chain was sequenced in a study of T cell repertoires in cytomegalovirus infection. The V gene's germline CDR1 is SEHNR and CDR2 FQNEAQ (reference sequence). The CDR3 sequence is 14 residues long. Germline trimming cut 6 bases from V and 8 bases from J; bases unmatched to any gene: 10. TCRdb reprocessed the reads via MiXCR and lists one record per CDR3 protein. The sample lists 510,000 or so distinct CDR3 sequences, approximately 25% occurring once. Specimen: PBMCs. V and J are TRBV7-9 and TRBJ2-1; 7 nucleotides match TRBD2. This TCR was recovered from a human donor in good health (CMV status not recorded). Some clones in this sample may be carry-over from other donors' samples. CDR3 amino acids: CASSGSRLADEQFF. The CDR3 DNA follows: TGTGCCAGCAGTGGGTCGAGACTAGCCGATGAGCAGTTCTTC.